This TCR beta chain is drawn from a study of T cells after yellow fever vaccination. V trimming: 4 bases; J trimming: 2 bases; junction bases outside the gene matches: 7. The CDR3 covers 16 residues. Per germline, CDR1 SGHNT and CDR2 YENEEA. Via MiXCR, TCRdb re-called the 5' RACE reads, giving one row per CDR3 protein. The sample consists of under 250,000 distinct CDR3 sequences, under 3.5% of them appearing once. This clonotype was counted at least ten times. The specimen comprised CD4+ T cells sorted from PBMCs, sampled 10 days after the yellow fever booster vaccination. This TCR derives from a man aged 18 to 29 who received the YFV17D yellow fever vaccine. The V gene is TRBV11-3, the J gene TRBJ2-1, with 8 bases lining up with TRBD1. The CDR3 here is CASSSGTGSAYNEQFF. The CDR3 coding sequence is TGTGCCAGCAGCTCGGGGACAGGTTCGGCCTACAATGAGCAGTTCTTC.